This T cell receptor beta chain was observed in a study of OX40 agonist ivuxolimab in advanced cancers. About the study: In this trial design, patients received ivuxolimab intravenously at 0.01 to 10 mg/kg every 2 weeks. Overall study results and limits: Normalized expansion of T-cell clones was also low for some nonresponders. Patients with a partial response at 0.1-3.0 mg/kg had among the lowest clonal expansion. Average numbers of expanded clones were greater in CD8+ T cells than in CD4+.

Generated by immunoSEQ multiplex PCR, the TCRdb table keeps only in-frame clones and is missing some. The table shows approximately 20,000 clones, with over 70% occurring only once. This CDR3 is built from 15 residues. Germline CDR1 reads SGHTA; CDR2 reads FQGTGA. V gave up 2 bases and J gave up 6 bases; unmatched junction bases: 6. Of note for this clone: Its matching antigen is unknown.

This TCR came from an adult with an advanced solid tumor such as melanoma, head and neck, liver or kidney cancer. The chain has TRBV7-3 and TRBJ2-1; 8 bases fit TRBD2. The material sequenced was CD4+ or CD8+ T cells sorted from blood, taken in a trial of the OX40 agonist ivuxolimab. The CDR3 loop is CASSLGSGRFNEQFF. DNA for the CDR3: TGTGCCAGCAGCTTAGGGAGCGGGAGATTCAATGAGCAGTTCTTC.